Described below is a single T cell receptor (beta chain) sequence and its context. What it recognizes is unknown. J gave up 7 bases and V 1 base, and 4 bases lay outside the gene matches. CDR3 length: 15 residues. Germline V gene lookup returns CDR1 SGHRS and CDR2 YFSETQ. The data stem from a study of vaccination and CD4 T cells after COVID-19. Whole-study results and caveats: The study examined relatively few convalescent patients and included no early post-infection timepoints.

The treatment was: roughly 11-day PBMC culture with coronavirus spike peptide pools or control peptides (ViraFEST assay). During the years 2011-2018, before the COVID-19 pandemic, the unexposed donor's CD4+ T cells were collected. The ViraFEST method relied on peptide pools to expand antigen-specific T cells, followed by TCR sequencing. The probes, which were SARS-CoV-2 S/N and four cold-coronavirus spikes, were applied to unexposed-donor CD4+ T cells, cells permitting. The Oncomine TCR Beta short-read assay generated sequence data from the DNA of cultured CD4+ T cells. Someone extracted genomic DNA from cultured CD4+ T cells. MiXCR, run by TCRdb on the PCR reads, gives a single entry per CDR3 protein. The sample holds about 9,100 distinct CDR3 sequences; approximately 34% are singletons and the top ten take 30% to 50%.

The sequence came from a human donor in good health. Input material: CD4+ T cells from blood, cultured in vitro. The J gene is TRBJ2-2, the V gene TRBV5-1; 10 bases are shared with TRBD1. DNA for the CDR3: TGCGCCAGCAGCTTGTTAGGGACAGGGGACGGGGAGCTGTTTTTT. Protein product: CASSLLGTGDGELFF.